A selection of T cell receptor beta chains follows, all from one sample in a study of vaccination and CD4 T cells after COVID-19. One entry per CDR3 protein results from TCRdb running MiXCR on the PCR reads. Of about 19,000 distinct CDR3 sequences detected, more than 50% appear once; the ten largest clones hold about 9.4%. No cognate antigen is known for these TCRs. Sequencing was performed on CD4+ T cells from blood, cultured in vitro. The receptors were gathered from a human donor who had recovered from COVID-19. CDR3s include the opening cysteine and the closing phenylalanine or tryptophan. The order of the fields is D gene, J gene, clone size, V gene, CDR3 DNA, CDR3 protein. The D gene is left open where the match is weak. The listing skips clone size in some rows; elsewhere it reads once, few, many or a size class.

D gene: NA
J gene: TRBJ1-6
clone size: NA
V gene: TRBV12-3/TRBV12-4
CDR3 DNA: TGTGCCAGCAGCACTGCGGGGGGACCCCTCCACTTT
CDR3 protein: CASSTAGGPLHF

D gene: NA
J gene: TRBJ1-2
clone size: few
V gene: TRBV20-1
CDR3 DNA: TGCAGTGCTACGGACGGCTCTAACTATGGCTACACCTTC
CDR3 protein: CSATDGSNYGYTF

D gene: NA
J gene: TRBJ1-1
clone size: NA
V gene: TRBV19
CDR3 DNA: TGTGCCAGTAGTATAGGTCAGGGGTTTGAAGCTTTCTTT
CDR3 protein: CASSIGQGFEAFF

D gene: TRBD1
J gene: TRBJ1-2
clone size: NA
V gene: TRBV30
CDR3 DNA: TGTGCCTGGACCCCGGACAGGGGGCATTATGGCTACACCTTC
CDR3 protein: CAWTPDRGHYGYTF

D gene: NA
J gene: TRBJ1-1
clone size: few
V gene: TRBV27
CDR3 DNA: TGTGCCAGCAGTTTACTAGGGGTTGGCACTGAAGCTTTCTTT
CDR3 protein: CASSLLGVGTEAFF

D gene: TRBD1
J gene: TRBJ1-1
clone size: NA
V gene: TRBV20-1
CDR3 DNA: TGCAGTGCAGCAGGGACAGGGAGGTATAACACTGAAGCTTTCTTT
CDR3 protein: CSAAGTGRYNTEAFF

D gene: TRBD2
J gene: TRBJ2-2
clone size: NA
V gene: TRBV7-2
CDR3 DNA: TGTGCCAGCAGCCCTTTGGGGGTAGCGGGAGGGGAGCTGTTTTTT
CDR3 protein: CASSPLGVAGGELFF

D gene: NA
J gene: TRBJ1-1
clone size: NA
V gene: TRBV25-1
CDR3 DNA: TGTGCCAGCAGTTTACAGTCTGAAGCTTTCTTT
CDR3 protein: CASSLQSEAFF

D gene: TRBD1
J gene: TRBJ1-1
clone size: few
V gene: TRBV6-5
CDR3 DNA: TGTGCCAGCAGTTACCCCGGACAGGGAGGACGAAGCACTGAAGCTTTCTTT
CDR3 protein: CASSYPGQGGRSTEAFF

D gene: NA
J gene: TRBJ1-1
clone size: NA
V gene: TRBV20-1
CDR3 DNA: TGCAGTGCCGGTACCGGGGCTGAAGCTTTCTTT
CDR3 protein: CSAGTGAEAFF